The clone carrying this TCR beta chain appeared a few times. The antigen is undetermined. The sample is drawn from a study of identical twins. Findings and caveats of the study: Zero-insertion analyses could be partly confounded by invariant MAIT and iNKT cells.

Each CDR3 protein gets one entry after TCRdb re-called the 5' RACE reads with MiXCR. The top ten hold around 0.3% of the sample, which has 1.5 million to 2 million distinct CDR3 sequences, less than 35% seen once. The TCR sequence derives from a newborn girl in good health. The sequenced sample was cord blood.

Here the CDR3 reads CASSEWALPLEQYF. The CDR3 DNA follows: TGTGCCAGCAGCGAATGGGCCTTACCCCTCGAGCAGTACTTC. The rearrangement links TRBV9 to TRBJ2-7; D gene uncertain. Trimming removed 3 bases at V and 6 bases at J, with 16 bases between. The CDR3 length is 14 residues. The germline V gene encodes CDR1 SGDLS and CDR2 YYNGEE. Complete variable domain (other parts from reference TRBV9 and TRBJ2-7): DSGVTQTPKHLITATGQRVTLRCSPRSGDLSVYWYQQSLDQGLQFLIQYYNGEERAKGNILERFSAQQFPDLHSELNLSSLELGDSALYFCASSEWALPLEQYFGPGTRLTVT.